A selection of T cell receptor beta chains follows, all from one sample in a study of control samples from healthy donors and cancer patients. The assay was immunoSEQ multiplex PCR, and TCRdb's table has in-frame clones only and misses some. The table lists 100,000 to 150,000 clones, under 95% of them singletons. The specimen was blood. These receptors were obtained from a man younger than 35 in good health. CDR3s include the opening cysteine and the closing phenylalanine or tryptophan. The order of the fields is clone size, J gene, D gene, V gene, CDR3 DNA, CDR3 protein. The D gene is left open where the match is weak. Some rows have no size entry. The others give once, few or many, or a class for an expanded clone.

abundance: NA; j_gene: TRBJ1-2; d_gene: NA; v_gene: TRBV5-4; CDR3nt: TGTGCCAGCAGCTGGGGGGACCTGACTGGCTACACCTTC; CDR3aa: CASSWGDLTGYTF
abundance: NA; j_gene: TRBJ2-7; d_gene: NA; v_gene: TRBV6-4; CDR3nt: TGTGCCAGCAGTGACTCCGGGACTGGTGAGCAGTACTTC; CDR3aa: CASSDSGTGEQYF
abundance: NA; j_gene: TRBJ2-2; d_gene: TRBD1; v_gene: TRBV24-1; CDR3nt: TGTGCCACCAGTGATTTGAGGACAGGGGACACCGGGGAGCTGTTTTTT; CDR3aa: CATSDLRTGDTGELFF
abundance: few; j_gene: TRBJ1-1; d_gene: NA; v_gene: TRBV19; CDR3nt: TGTGCCAGTTATCCCCACGGGTGGAAGAGGACTGAAGCTTTCTTT; CDR3aa: CASYPHGWKRTEAFF
abundance: NA; j_gene: TRBJ1-5; d_gene: NA; v_gene: TRBV30; CDR3nt: TGTGCCTGGAGTGTACTGGGGCAGCCCCAGCATTTT; CDR3aa: CAWSVLGQPQHF
abundance: NA; j_gene: TRBJ1-4; d_gene: TRBD1; v_gene: TRBV5-4; CDR3nt: TGTGCCAGCAGCTTGACAGGGGAACGTGAAAAACTGTTTTTT; CDR3aa: CASSLTGEREKLFF
abundance: NA; j_gene: TRBJ1-6; d_gene: NA; v_gene: TRBV5-1; CDR3nt: TGCGCCAGCAGCCCCTCCGAGGGGGGGGCTTCACCCCTCCACTTT; CDR3aa: CASSPSEGGASPLHF
abundance: few; j_gene: TRBJ1-5; d_gene: NA; v_gene: TRBV19; CDR3nt: TGTGCCAGTAGTACAGGGCTGGGAAGCAATCAGCCCCAGCATTTT; CDR3aa: CASSTGLGSNQPQHF
abundance: NA; j_gene: TRBJ1-2; d_gene: NA; v_gene: TRBV6-6; CDR3nt: TGTGCCAGCAGTCAAAGCAGGGTTCTGGATGGCTACACCTTC; CDR3aa: CASSQSRVLDGYTF
abundance: NA; j_gene: TRBJ2-2; d_gene: NA; v_gene: TRBV9; CDR3nt: TGTGCCAGCAGCGTAGGGGGGTCGGCGACCGGGGAGCTGTTTTTT; CDR3aa: CASSVGGSATGELFF
abundance: NA; j_gene: TRBJ2-7; d_gene: NA; v_gene: TRBV10-1; CDR3nt: TGCGCCAGCAGCCAACGGGTGGGGACTCACTCCTACGAGCAGTACTTC; CDR3aa: CASSQRVGTHSYEQYF
abundance: once; j_gene: TRBJ2-3; d_gene: NA; v_gene: TRBV6-5; CDR3nt: TGTGCCAGCACGAGAGAGGGCCAGGATACGCAGTATTTT; CDR3aa: CASTREGQDTQYF
abundance: NA; j_gene: TRBJ2-7; d_gene: NA; v_gene: TRBV2; CDR3nt: TGTGCCAGCAGTGCCTCAGCACCGGGACTGATCTCCTACGAGCAGTACTTC; CDR3aa: CASSASAPGLISYEQYF
abundance: NA; j_gene: TRBJ2-7; d_gene: NA; v_gene: TRBV7-8; CDR3nt: TGTGCCAGCAGCTTAGGGGGGCAGGTCCTCTACGAGCAGTACTTC; CDR3aa: CASSLGGQVLYEQYF
abundance: few; j_gene: TRBJ2-3; d_gene: TRBD1; v_gene: TRBV7-2; CDR3nt: TGTGCCAGCAGCTTATGGCCCCACCCCGGGACAGGGAAGCCAGATACGCAGTATTTT; CDR3aa: CASSLWPHPGTGKPDTQYF
abundance: NA; j_gene: TRBJ1-1; d_gene: NA; v_gene: TRBV5-1; CDR3nt: TGCGCCAGCAGCTTACAGGGAGGCACTGAAGCTTTCTTT; CDR3aa: CASSLQGGTEAFF
abundance: NA; j_gene: TRBJ2-1; d_gene: NA; v_gene: TRBV19; CDR3nt: TGTGCCAGTAGTATAGGGGCCCCCGGTGAGCAGTTCTTC; CDR3aa: CASSIGAPGEQFF
abundance: once; j_gene: TRBJ1-4; d_gene: NA; v_gene: TRBV18; CDR3nt: TGTGCCAGCTCCCGGGCCTCTGCAACTAATGAAAAACTGTTTTTT; CDR3aa: CASSRASATNEKLFF
abundance: NA; j_gene: TRBJ1-3; d_gene: NA; v_gene: TRBV18; CDR3nt: TGTGCCAGCTCACCGGGAGTTGGAAACACCATATATTTT; CDR3aa: CASSPGVGNTIYF
abundance: NA; j_gene: TRBJ2-7; d_gene: NA; v_gene: TRBV9; CDR3nt: TGTGCCAGCAGCGTCGGTGGTCCAGGCAGCTCCTACGAGCAGTACTTC; CDR3aa: CASSVGGPGSSYEQYF
abundance: NA; j_gene: TRBJ2-1; d_gene: NA; v_gene: TRBV7-9; CDR3nt: TGTGCCAGCAGCTTAGACGCGGCCCATGACAATGAGCAGTTCTTC; CDR3aa: CASSLDAAHDNEQFF
abundance: NA; j_gene: TRBJ2-7; d_gene: TRBD1; v_gene: TRBV10-2; CDR3nt: TGCGCCAGCACCGGGACAGAACGGGAAATCTACGAGCAGTACTTC; CDR3aa: CASTGTEREIYEQYF
abundance: NA; j_gene: TRBJ2-5; d_gene: NA; v_gene: TRBV27; CDR3nt: TGTGCCAGCAGTTTTACCGGGACGGAAGAGACCCAGTACTTC; CDR3aa: CASSFTGTEETQYF
abundance: NA; j_gene: TRBJ2-7; d_gene: TRBD1; v_gene: TRBV7-9; CDR3nt: TGTGCCAGCAGCACCGGACAGGCTCAAAGCCTCGAGCAGTACTTC; CDR3aa: CASSTGQAQSLEQYF
abundance: NA; j_gene: TRBJ1-2; d_gene: NA; v_gene: TRBV11-2; CDR3nt: TGTGCCAGCAGCCTAGAGGCAGGGACTAACTATGGCTACACCTTC; CDR3aa: CASSLEAGTNYGYTF
abundance: NA; j_gene: TRBJ2-1; d_gene: TRBD2; v_gene: TRBV7-3; CDR3nt: TGTGCCAGCAGCCAAATAGCGGGGGACAATGAGCAGTTCTTC; CDR3aa: CASSQIAGDNEQFF
abundance: NA; j_gene: TRBJ2-6; d_gene: NA; v_gene: TRBV9; CDR3nt: TGTGCCAGCAGCGCACAGGGCTCTGGGGCCAACGTCCTGACTTTC; CDR3aa: CASSAQGSGANVLTF
abundance: NA; j_gene: TRBJ2-5; d_gene: TRBD2; v_gene: TRBV7-6; CDR3nt: TGTGCCAGCAGCCCCCAGCTAGCGGGGCTCGAGACCCAGTACTTC; CDR3aa: CASSPQLAGLETQYF
abundance: NA; j_gene: TRBJ1-3; d_gene: NA; v_gene: TRBV27; CDR3nt: TGTGCCAGCAGTTTACAGGGGGGAAACACCATATATTTT; CDR3aa: CASSLQGGNTIYF
abundance: NA; j_gene: TRBJ2-1; d_gene: NA; v_gene: TRBV5-6; CDR3nt: TGTGCCAGCAGAATCGGACAGCCGGGGGACAATGAGCAGTTCTTC; CDR3aa: CASRIGQPGDNEQFF
abundance: once; j_gene: TRBJ1-2; d_gene: NA; v_gene: TRBV5-6; CDR3nt: TGTGCCAGCAGCTTGGACACAGCTACCTATGGCTACACCTTC; CDR3aa: CASSLDTATYGYTF
abundance: NA; j_gene: TRBJ2-3; d_gene: NA; v_gene: TRBV5-1; CDR3nt: TGCGCCAGCAGCTTGGCCCGGGGCCCCGACTTAGATACGCAGTATTTT; CDR3aa: CASSLARGPDLDTQYF
abundance: NA; j_gene: TRBJ1-1; d_gene: NA; v_gene: TRBV6-1; CDR3nt: TGTGCCAGCAGTGATCGTGAGGGAACTGAAGCTTTCTTT; CDR3aa: CASSDREGTEAFF
abundance: NA; j_gene: TRBJ1-5; d_gene: NA; v_gene: TRBV6-4; CDR3nt: TGTGCCAGCAGTGAAACAGTAGGGGGTCAGCCCCAGCATTTT; CDR3aa: CASSETVGGQPQHF
abundance: once; j_gene: TRBJ2-7; d_gene: NA; v_gene: TRBV19; CDR3nt: TGTGCCAGTAGTCTTTCCGGAGGGACACCTACCTACGAGCAGTACTTC; CDR3aa: CASSLSGGTPTYEQYF
abundance: NA; j_gene: TRBJ2-1; d_gene: NA; v_gene: TRBV19; CDR3nt: TGTGCCAGTAGTATAGGTGGACTGCACAATGAGCAGTTCTTC; CDR3aa: CASSIGGLHNEQFF
abundance: NA; j_gene: TRBJ1-1; d_gene: TRBD1; v_gene: TRBV6-5; CDR3nt: TGCAAGTCCGGGACAGGGGAAACTGAAGCTTTCTTT; CDR3aa: CKSGTGETEAFF
abundance: NA; j_gene: TRBJ1-5; d_gene: NA; v_gene: TRBV19; CDR3nt: TGTGCCAGTAGTATAGGGACAGATAGCAATCAGCCCCAGCATTTT; CDR3aa: CASSIGTDSNQPQHF
abundance: NA; j_gene: TRBJ2-2; d_gene: TRBD1; v_gene: TRBV30; CDR3nt: TGTGCCTGGACCCGGGACAGGGGCGGCACCGGGGAGCTGTTTTTT; CDR3aa: CAWTRDRGGTGELFF
abundance: once; j_gene: TRBJ2-1; d_gene: TRBD2; v_gene: TRBV7-3; CDR3nt: TGTGCCAGCAGCTTAAGGGCTAGCGGGGGGTACAATGAGCAGTTCTTC; CDR3aa: CASSLRASGGYNEQFF
abundance: NA; j_gene: TRBJ2-2; d_gene: NA; v_gene: TRBV7-6; CDR3nt: TGTGCCAGCAGCTTCGATAGGGGAAGACCGCCCGAAGATGGCACCGGGGAGCTGTTTTTT; CDR3aa: CASSFDRGRPPEDGTGELFF
abundance: NA; j_gene: TRBJ1-1; d_gene: NA; v_gene: TRBV6-1; CDR3nt: TGTGCCAGCAGTGACGACATACGGGTTGAAGCTTTCTTT; CDR3aa: CASSDDIRVEAFF
abundance: once; j_gene: TRBJ2-3; d_gene: TRBD2; v_gene: TRBV30; CDR3nt: TGTGCCTGGAGTGTTGGGGGGGGGACAGATACGCAGTATTTT; CDR3aa: CAWSVGGGTDTQYF
abundance: NA; j_gene: TRBJ1-2; d_gene: TRBD1; v_gene: TRBV4-2; CDR3nt: TGTGCCAGCAGCCAAGGGACAGGAAACTATGGCTACACCTTC; CDR3aa: CASSQGTGNYGYTF
abundance: NA; j_gene: TRBJ2-1; d_gene: NA; v_gene: TRBV4-1; CDR3nt: TGCGCCAGCAGCCAAGATGGGACGGGCTTCATGCGGTTCTTC; CDR3aa: CASSQDGTGFMRFF